Listed below are T cell receptor beta chains from one sample, sequenced in a study of blood T cell repertoires in COVID-19. Assay: immunoSEQ multiplex PCR; the TCRdb copy retains only in-frame clones and omits some. The sample has 430,000 or so clones, roughly 88% seen once. The sample comprised PBMCs or T cells enriched from blood (not recorded which). The origin of the receptors is a woman between 40 and 55 years old who had recovered from COVID-19. CDR3s leave out the opening cysteine and the closing phenylalanine or tryptophan. Size is omitted from some rows. Given values are once, few, many or a class for expanded clones.

>TRBJ1-1|13|once|TRBV4-3
ASSQDGIGGTEAF
>TRBJ2-7|16|-|TRBV5-1
ASSLVGSGRRLGYEQY
>TRBJ1-5|15|-|TRBV9
ASSVARRTGCNQPQH
>TRBJ2-2|14|-|TRBV9
ASSVSSRDSTGELF
>TRBJ2-7|10|once|TRBV12-3/TRBV12-4
ASRTGGGEQY
>TRBJ2-1|16|once|TRBV9
ASSARLAGGSSYNEQF
>TRBJ1-6|12|-|TRBV6-5
ASSYSDNNSPLH
>TRBJ2-7|13|-|TRBV18
ASSPSEGGSYEQY
>TRBJ1-2|12|-|TRBV3-1/TRBV3-2
ASSPDRGNYGYT
>TRBJ2-7|11|-|TRBV24-1
ATSDPGTYEQY
>TRBJ1-2|11|-|TRBV5-1
ASSLGAGIGYT
>TRBJ1-2|12|-|TRBV25-1
ATGDREPNYGYT
>TRBJ1-1|11|-|TRBV14
ASSPSVITEAF
>TRBJ1-2|11|-|TRBV11-2
ASVGSLYYGYT
>TRBJ2-1|18|-|TRBV5-1
ASSLSPGLPRAGKYNEQF
>TRBJ1-6|10|-|TRBV30
AWDGGVSPLH
>TRBJ1-1|12|-|TRBV6-1
ASSEDAGTGEAF
>TRBJ2-7|13|-|TRBV6-2/TRBV6-3
ASSYSAGGPYEQY
>TRBJ1-2|12|few|TRBV27
ASSPNQGNPGYT
>TRBJ1-2|12|-|TRBV7-2
ASSLSWGEGGYT
>TRBJ2-7|14|-|TRBV9
ASSVASERERYEQY
>TRBJ2-7|14|-|TRBV5-6
ASSLGSAGGFYEQY
>TRBJ2-2|15|-|TRBV14
ASSRLGLAGNTGELF
>TRBJ1-1|11|-|TRBV2
ASSERGNTEAF
>TRBJ1-5|11|-|TRBV20-1
SASAGSNQPQH
>TRBJ1-1|11|-|TRBV10-3
AISGTAVSEAF
>TRBJ1-6|12|-|TRBV14
ASSHGQGNSPLH
>TRBJ1-3|12|-|TRBV19
ASKPTGSGNTIY
>TRBJ1-5|12|-|TRBV30
AWSPQGLNQPQH
>TRBJ1-4|13|-|TRBV5-1
ASSFTETTNEKLF
>TRBJ2-1|14|few|TRBV19
ASSSTQGAWVNEQF
>TRBJ2-1|12|-|TRBV18
ASSTTGFYNEQF
>TRBJ2-7|15|-|TRBV5-1
ASSLILAGAGSYEQY
>TRBJ2-7|13|-|TRBV7-2
ASSLGIGRGHEQY
>TRBJ1-5|12|-|TRBV27
ASSFGRVGQPQH
>TRBJ2-7|11|-|TRBV12-3/TRBV12-4
ASSLSRPYEQY
>TRBJ2-6|13|-|TRBV6-5
ASRWTVPGANVLT
>TRBJ2-2|15|once|TRBV11-3
ASSDRDGRGRTGELF
>TRBJ1-2|12|-|TRBV4-3
ASSQGGGHYGYT
>TRBJ2-7|11|-|TRBV7-9
ASSLQRDYEQY
>TRBJ1-5|14|-|TRBV7-9
ASSFEEGQGGQPQH
>TRBJ2-7|14|-|TRBV4-2
ASSPGATGVTYEQY
>TRBJ1-1|13|-|TRBV6-5
ASKHTAGQNTEAF
>TRBJ1-5|14|-|TRBV7-9
ASSLVGRGSNQPQH
>TRBJ2-7|11|-|TRBV3-1/TRBV3-2
ASSGTGSYEQY
>TRBJ1-3|12|-|TRBV5-4
ASSLRQGGNTIY
>TRBJ2-7|11|-|TRBV29-1
SVADRGSYEQY
>TRBJ1-2|10|-|TRBV11-3
ASSPGNYGYT
>TRBJ1-2|14|-|TRBV4-1
ASSREMAATSAGYT
>TRBJ1-5|15|-|TRBV7-2
ASSLTGGRAARHPQH
>TRBJ1-4|13|-|TRBV24-1
ATSDPDSFNEKLF
>TRBJ1-2|14|once|TRBV24-1
ATSERTNGTPYGYT
>TRBJ2-7|13|-|TRBV19
ASSISSGVGYEQY
>TRBJ1-1|14|-|TRBV30
AYTRDRTTQNTEAF
>TRBJ1-5|14|-|TRBV7-8
ASSLEVRGRVQPQH
>TRBJ2-3|9|-|TRBV19
ASGPPGLAY
>TRBJ1-2|13|-|TRBV9
ASSTSLQGPGGYT